These T cell receptor beta chains were read from a single sample in a study of blood T cell repertoires in COVID-19. Sequenced by immunoSEQ multiplex PCR; TCRdb stores in-frame clones only, minus some. The profile shows fewer than 500,000 clones, 75% to 90% of them singletons. Material: PBMCs or T cells enriched from blood (not recorded which). These receptors were taken from a man younger than 45 who had recovered from COVID-19. CDR3s include the opening cysteine and the closing phenylalanine or tryptophan. The order of the fields is CDR3 protein, CDR3 DNA, V gene, J gene, D gene, clone size. A D gene is named only where the DNA matches it firmly. Where a row states a size, it is once, few, many or the class of an expanded clone; other rows omit it.

CDR3: CASSIRGRGNTGELFF
DNA: TGTGCCAGTAGTATTCGGGGCAGGGGTAACACCGGGGAGCTGTTTTTT
V: TRBV19
J: TRBJ2-2
D: -
size: few

CDR3: CASSSGTGIFGEQYF
DNA: TGTGCCAGCAGTTCCGGGACAGGGATCTTCGGCGAGCAGTACTTC
V: TRBV6-5
J: TRBJ2-7
D: TRBD1
size: -

CDR3: CASSRDRSRNQPQHF
DNA: TGTGCCAGTAGTCGTGACAGGAGCCGCAATCAGCCCCAGCATTTT
V: TRBV19
J: TRBJ1-5
D: -
size: many

CDR3: CASTLTGGGRVLRLAAVNEQFF
DNA: TGTGCCAGCACCCTCACGGGGGGCGGGAGGGTACTCCGATTAGCTGCCGTGAATGAGCAGTTCTTC
V: TRBV27
J: TRBJ2-1
D: TRBD2
size: few

CDR3: CASSPGEGGYEQYF
DNA: TGTGCCAGCTCACCAGGGGAGGGGGGCTACGAGCAGTACTTC
V: TRBV18
J: TRBJ2-7
D: -
size: -

CDR3: CASSLSSGGGGGSNQPQHF
DNA: TGTGCCAGCAGTTTATCTAGTGGGGGGGGCGGGGGGAGCAATCAGCCCCAGCATTTT
V: TRBV27
J: TRBJ1-5
D: -
size: -

CDR3: CASSETSGRAETQYF
DNA: TGCGCCAGCAGTGAAACTAGCGGGAGGGCTGAGACCCAGTACTTC
V: TRBV10-1
J: TRBJ2-5
D: TRBD2
size: -

CDR3: CASSPRATDTQYF
DNA: TGTGCCAGCAGCCCGAGGGCCACAGATACGCAGTATTTT
V: TRBV7-3
J: TRBJ2-3
D: -
size: -

CDR3: CASSHQGAGTGELFF
DNA: TGTGCCAGCAGCCATCAGGGGGCGGGCACCGGGGAGCTGTTTTTT
V: TRBV3-1/TRBV3-2
J: TRBJ2-2
D: TRBD1
size: -

CDR3: CSVVEGEGGYLSSYEQYF
DNA: TGCAGCGTTGTAGAAGGGGAAGGGGGCTACCTAAGCTCCTACGAGCAGTACTTC
V: TRBV29-1
J: TRBJ2-7
D: TRBD1
size: -

CDR3: CASSEMGLGHNEQFF
DNA: TGTGCCAGCAGTGAAATGGGACTAGGACACAATGAGCAGTTCTTC
V: TRBV6-1
J: TRBJ2-1
D: TRBD2
size: -

CDR3: CASSQAPGTDTYEQYF
DNA: TGCGCCAGCAGCCAGGCCCCCGGGACAGACACCTACGAGCAGTACTTC
V: TRBV4-1
J: TRBJ2-7
D: TRBD1
size: -

CDR3: CASRTGGAYEQYF
DNA: TGTGCCAGCAGGACAGGGGGCGCGTACGAGCAGTACTTC
V: TRBV6-5
J: TRBJ2-7
D: TRBD1
size: -

CDR3: CASRGTGFTTEAFF
DNA: TGTGCCAGCAGGGGGACAGGGTTTACCACTGAAGCTTTCTTT
V: TRBV27
J: TRBJ1-1
D: TRBD1
size: -

CDR3: CASSPLRGQGASTEAFF
DNA: TGCGCCAGCAGCCCCTTAAGGGGGCAGGGGGCGAGCACTGAAGCTTTCTTT
V: TRBV4-1
J: TRBJ1-1
D: TRBD1
size: -

CDR3: CASSILAETRGEQYF
DNA: TGTGCCAGTAGTATCTTAGCGGAGACTCGAGGCGAGCAGTACTTC
V: TRBV19
J: TRBJ2-7
D: -
size: -

CDR3: CASSLGQINSGANVLTF
DNA: TGCGCCAGCAGCTTAGGACAGATTAACTCTGGGGCCAACGTCCTGACTTTC
V: TRBV5-1
J: TRBJ2-6
D: -
size: -